The present T cell receptor beta chain was sequenced within a study of monozygotic twins with inflammatory bowel disease. General study results and limits: Added variability in patient repertoires may stem from differing immunosuppressive treatments.

Researchers used about 4,000 ng of total RNA for each TCR library. After re-calling the 5' RACE reads, TCRdb lists one entry per CDR3 protein, DNA absent. The sample's table shows fewer than 200,000 distinct CDR3 sequences. Concerning this clonotype itself: Antigen: not known.

Germline loops: CDR1 MNHEY, CDR2 SVGEGT. The CDR3 consists of 16 residues. V is TRBV6-2 or TRBV6-3 and J is TRBJ2-2; TCRdb selects TRBD1, and the lack of DNA leaves this call unchecked. The TCR comes from a human donor with ulcerative colitis or Crohn's disease, or a healthy co-twin of an affected twin (not recorded which). Sequenced input: blood. The CDR3 spells CASTQSPDSNTGELFF.